This T cell receptor (beta chain) was recorded in a study of cytomegalovirus exposure and HLA in healthy donors. Whole-study results and caveats: Cytomegalovirus association was listed for about 150 TCR beta chains.

This clone was picked up one time. Its antigen is unidentified. The primer mix had 60 Vbeta and 13 Jbeta primers. Clones were read by immunoSEQ multiplex PCR, and TCRdb kept only the in-frame ones, dropping some. The sample records around 100,000 clones, more than 65% being singletons. Germline assignment: CDR1 LNHDA and CDR2 SQIVND (reference sequence). Losses at the gene ends were 5 bases for V and 2 bases for J; bases not matched to a gene: 9. This CDR3 is built from 18 residues. The specimen sequenced was PBMCs. The chain combines TRBV19 with TRBJ2-6, with TRBD1 matching over 10 bases. This receptor was taken from a woman aged 18-30 years in good health and CMV-seropositive. The CDR3 bases are TGTGCCAGTAGTCTATGGACAGGGGGTATTCCTGGGGCCAACGTCCTGACTTTC. It codes for CASSLWTGGIPGANVLTF.